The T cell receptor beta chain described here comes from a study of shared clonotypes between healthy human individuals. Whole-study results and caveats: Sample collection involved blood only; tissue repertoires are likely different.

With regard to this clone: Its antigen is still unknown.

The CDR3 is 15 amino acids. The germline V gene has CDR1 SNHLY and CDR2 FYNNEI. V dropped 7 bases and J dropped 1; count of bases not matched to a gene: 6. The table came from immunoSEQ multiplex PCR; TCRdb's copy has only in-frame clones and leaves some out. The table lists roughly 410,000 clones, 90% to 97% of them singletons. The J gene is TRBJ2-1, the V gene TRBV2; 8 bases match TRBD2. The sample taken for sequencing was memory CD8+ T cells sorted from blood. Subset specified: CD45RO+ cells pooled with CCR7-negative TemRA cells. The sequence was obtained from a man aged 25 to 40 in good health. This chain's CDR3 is CASTRERGSYNEQFF. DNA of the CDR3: TGTGCCAGCACCCGGGAGCGGGGGTCCTACAATGAGCAGTTCTTC.